The text below deals with one TCR beta chain. What it recognizes is unknown. This sample is part of a study of T cell responses to AZD1222 COVID-19 vaccine. Study conclusions and caveats: Spike was spanned by vaccine-associated CD4 TCRs, with dominance at 160-218 and 743-854. Repertoire sampling occurred only after the peak T cell response.

The CDR3 runs 15 residues. Per germline, CDR1 MDHEN and CDR2 SYDVKM. Trimming took 3 bases from V and 3 from J; bases not matched to a gene: 7. Assay: immunoSEQ multiplex PCR; the TCRdb copy retains only in-frame clones and omits some. The data show 120,000 to 150,000 clones, around 88% seen once. Sequences were derived from peripheral blood, sampled on day 0 of AZD1222 vaccination. The chain is built from TRBV28 and TRBJ2-7; 8 nucleotides match TRBD1. This receptor was identified in an adult in good health. The CDR3 bases are TGTGCCAGCAGTTTTTCTGGACAGGGCGGCTACGAGCAGTACTTC. Amino acid sequence: CASSFSGQGGYEQYF.